The rows below give T cell receptor beta chains drawn from one sample of a study of cytomegalovirus exposure and HLA in healthy donors. Produced via immunoSEQ multiplex PCR; TCRdb's table is partial and in-frame only. The sample carries about 120,000 clones, 75% to 90% recorded once. Sequences were obtained from PBMCs. These receptors were collected from a middle-aged man in good health and CMV-seronegative. CDR3s leave out the opening cysteine and the closing phenylalanine or tryptophan. Clone sizes are given selectively: once, few, many, or a class where the clone is expanded.

J gene	V gene	clone size	CDR3 protein
TRBJ1-2	TRBV7-9	.	ASSLGTGSGGNYGYT
TRBJ2-7	TRBV7-2	.	ASSLGRDRDHYEQY
TRBJ2-1	TRBV9	.	ASSIHTSGAGNEQF
TRBJ2-7	TRBV7-9	.	ASSSPDRGSYEQY
TRBJ2-1	TRBV9	.	ASSVDTSSYNEQF
TRBJ2-3	TRBV29-1	.	SVERRDTDTQY
TRBJ1-5	TRBV6-1	.	ASSQGAGNQPQH
TRBJ1-2	TRBV6-5	.	ASSYKRGADGYT
TRBJ2-1	TRBV4-1	.	ASRVGGSIGNEQF
TRBJ1-1	TRBV5-6	few	ASSLRGPSQVVGAF
TRBJ2-7	TRBV7-2	.	ASSHSYEQY
TRBJ2-1	TRBV9	.	ASSGTGYNEQF
TRBJ2-2	TRBV27	.	ASSFRQTGELF
TRBJ1-3	TRBV5-4	.	ASSLGPPAGNTIY
TRBJ1-1	TRBV2	.	ASSVTRGEAF
TRBJ2-2	TRBV7-6	once	ASSSISPGELF
TRBJ1-4	TRBV6-6	.	ASSLGGTENEKLF
TRBJ1-1	TRBV28	few	ASSSFQGAAF
TRBJ2-5	TRBV5-6	.	ASSAESWETQY
TRBJ2-1	TRBV19	once	ASKQGIAYNEQF
TRBJ2-2	TRBV11-2	.	ASSLPHLVGRSNTGELF
TRBJ2-7	TRBV5-6	.	ASSPDRGRDEQY
TRBJ2-7	TRBV10-3	few	AISQGTSNEQY
TRBJ2-7	TRBV7-2	.	ASSPGQPTYEQY
TRBJ2-2	TRBV29-1	.	SAVPGHNTGELF
.	TRBV7-9	.	ASSPANSYEQY
TRBJ2-7	TRBV27	.	ASKATSGGYEQY